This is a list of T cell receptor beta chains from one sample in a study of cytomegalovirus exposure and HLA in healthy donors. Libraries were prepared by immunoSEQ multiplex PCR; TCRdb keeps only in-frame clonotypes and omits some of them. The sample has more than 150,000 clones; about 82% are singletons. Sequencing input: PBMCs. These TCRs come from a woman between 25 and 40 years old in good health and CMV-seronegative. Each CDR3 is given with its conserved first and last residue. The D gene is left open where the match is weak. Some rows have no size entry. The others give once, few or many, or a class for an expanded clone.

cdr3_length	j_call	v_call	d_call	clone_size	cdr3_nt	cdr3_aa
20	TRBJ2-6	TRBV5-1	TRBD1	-	TGCGCCAGCAGCTTGTTGGGACAGGGGGCGCGGTATTCTGGGGCCAACGTCCTGACTTTC	CASSLLGQGARYSGANVLTF
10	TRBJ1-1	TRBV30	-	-	TGTGCCTGGAGTGGAAAGAGAGCTTTCTTT	CAWSGKRAFF
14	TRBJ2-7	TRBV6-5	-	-	TGTGCCAGCAGTTACTCGACAGAAGGCTACGAGCAGTACTTC	CASSYSTEGYEQYF
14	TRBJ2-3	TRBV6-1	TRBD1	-	TGTGCCAGCAGGGACAGGGGGCCTACAGATACGCAGTATTTT	CASRDRGPTDTQYF
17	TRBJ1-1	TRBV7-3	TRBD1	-	TGTGCCAGCAGCCTATCCATCAGGGGGCACATGGAGACTGAAGCTTTCTTT	CASSLSIRGHMETEAFF
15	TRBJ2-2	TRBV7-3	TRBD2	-	TGTGCCAGCAGCTTAGTAGCGGGGGACACCGGGGAGCTGTTTTTT	CASSLVAGDTGELFF
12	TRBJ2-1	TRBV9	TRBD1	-	TGTGCCAGCAGCGCACAGGGGGCTGAGCAGTTCTTC	CASSAQGAEQFF
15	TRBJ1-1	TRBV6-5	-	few	TGTGCCAGCAGTTACTCGGTTACAGGTTACACTGAAGCTTTCTTT	CASSYSVTGYTEAFF
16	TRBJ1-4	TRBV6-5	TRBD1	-	TGTGCCAGCAGTTTAACTCCGGGACAGGGAAGTGAAAAACTGTTTTTT	CASSLTPGQGSEKLFF
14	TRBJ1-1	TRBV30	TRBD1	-	TGTGCCGTGTCGACAGGGGGCGCGAAAACTGAAGCTTTCTTT	CAVSTGGAKTEAFF
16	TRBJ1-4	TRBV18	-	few	TGTGCCAGCTCACTCAACGTATACCAGGGCCGGGAAAAACTGTTTTTT	CASSLNVYQGREKLFF
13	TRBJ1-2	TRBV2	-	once	TGTGCCAGCACTATGACACTGAACTATGGCTACACCTTC	CASTMTLNYGYTF
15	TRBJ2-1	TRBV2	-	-	TGTGCCAGCAGTGCGACCGGCGGATCCTACAATGAGCAGTTCTTC	CASSATGGSYNEQFF
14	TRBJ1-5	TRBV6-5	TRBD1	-	TGTGCCAGCAGTTCCGGGACAGGGCTCAAGCCCCAGCATTTT	CASSSGTGLKPQHF
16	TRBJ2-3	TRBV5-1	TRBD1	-	TGCGCCAGCAGCTTGGTGACAGGGGGCATCTCAGATACGCAGTATTTT	CASSLVTGGISDTQYF
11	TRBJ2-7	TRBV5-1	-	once	TGCGCCAGCAGCGCCCAGTCTGAGCAGTACTTC	CASSAQSEQYF
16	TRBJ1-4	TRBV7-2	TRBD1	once	TGTGCCAGCAGCTCCGGGACAGGGGGTTGGAATGAAAAACTGTTTTTT	CASSSGTGGWNEKLFF
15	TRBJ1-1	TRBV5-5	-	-	TGTGCCAGCAGCTTGTTTGGGGGCGCTGGGACTGAAGCTTTCTTT	CASSLFGGAGTEAFF
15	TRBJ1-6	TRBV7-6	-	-	TGTGCCAGCAGCTCGGTGCAAGGGGCGATTTCACCCCTCCACTTT	CASSSVQGAISPLHF
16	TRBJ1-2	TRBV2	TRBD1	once	TGTGCCAGCAGTGTAAGGGCTGCAGGGGCAGGGGGGGGCTACACCTTC	CASSVRAAGAGGGYTF
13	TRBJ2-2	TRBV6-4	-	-	TGTGCCAGCAGTACAGGGACCGCCGGGGAGCTGTTTTTT	CASSTGTAGELFF
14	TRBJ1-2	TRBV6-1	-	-	TGTGCCAGTCTGGAGCCCGCACCGGTCTATGGCTACACCTTC	CASLEPAPVYGYTF
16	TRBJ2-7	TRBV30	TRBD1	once	TGTGCCTGGAGCGAACCGGGGACAGGTCGGTCCTACGAGCAGTACTTC	CAWSEPGTGRSYEQYF
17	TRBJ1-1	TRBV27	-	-	TGTGCCAGCAGTCCTAACGGTCGAGGGAAATGGTACACTGAAGCTTTCTTT	CASSPNGRGKWYTEAFF
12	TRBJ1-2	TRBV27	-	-	TGTGCCAGCAGTTTACGGGGAGACGGCTACACCTTC	CASSLRGDGYTF
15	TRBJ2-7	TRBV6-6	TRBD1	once	TGTGCCAGCAGCATGGGACAGGGGGCGGCCTACGAGCAGTACTTC	CASSMGQGAAYEQYF
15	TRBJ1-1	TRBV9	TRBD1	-	TGTGCCAGCAGCGCAAGACAGGGGATGAACACTGAAGCTTTCTTT	CASSARQGMNTEAFF
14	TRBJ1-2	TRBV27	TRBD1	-	TGTGCCAGCAGTCCTTGGGACAGTACAAAGGGCTACACCTTC	CASSPWDSTKGYTF
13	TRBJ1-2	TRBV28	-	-	TGTGCCAGCAAGGAGGGGACTCCCTATGGCTACACCTTC	CASKEGTPYGYTF
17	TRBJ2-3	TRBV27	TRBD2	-	TGTGCCAGCAGTCCCCTTAGGAGCGGGGGGGCCCCAGATACGCAGTATTTT	CASSPLRSGGAPDTQYF
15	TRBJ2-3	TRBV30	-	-	TGTGCCTGGAGGGAAATGGACATTGACACAGATACGCAGTATTTT	CAWREMDIDTDTQYF
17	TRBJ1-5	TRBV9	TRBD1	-	TGTGCCAGCAGCGTAGGATCGGGGGACAGTGTAAATCAGCCCCAGCATTTT	CASSVGSGDSVNQPQHF
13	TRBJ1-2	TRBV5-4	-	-	TGTGCCAGCAGCCACGAGACTCAGTCCGCCTCTGACTTC	CASSHETQSASDF
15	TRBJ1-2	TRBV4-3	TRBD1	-	TGCGCCAGCAGCCAAGGGGACAGGGGCATCTATGGCTGCACCTTC	CASSQGDRGIYGCTF
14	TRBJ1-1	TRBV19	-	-	TGTGCCAGTAGTATAGTGAACAGGGTCACTGAAGCTTTCTTT	CASSIVNRVTEAFF
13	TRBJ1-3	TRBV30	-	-	TGTGCCTGGAGTCTGAGCTCTGGAAACACCATATATTTT	CAWSLSSGNTIYF
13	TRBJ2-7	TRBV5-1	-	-	TGCGCCAGCAGCGTTGACGGACTTTACGAGCAGTACTTC	CASSVDGLYEQYF
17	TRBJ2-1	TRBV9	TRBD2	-	TGTGCCAGCAGCGTTTTGGGACTAGCGGGGGGCCACAATGAGCAGTTCTTC	CASSVLGLAGGHNEQFF
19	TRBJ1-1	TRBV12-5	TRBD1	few	TGTGCTAGTGGTTTGGATCTCATACATAGCTCGGACAGGGACACTGAAGCTTTCTTT	CASGLDLIHSSDRDTEAFF
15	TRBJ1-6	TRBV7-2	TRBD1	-	TGTGCCAGCAGCTATCAGACAGGGATTGATTCACCCCTCCACTTT	CASSYQTGIDSPLHF
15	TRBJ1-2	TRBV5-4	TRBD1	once	TGTGCCAGCAGCTTACAGACAGGGGGCAACTATGGCTACACCTTC	CASSLQTGGNYGYTF
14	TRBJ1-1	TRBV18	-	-	TGTGCCAGCTCACCCGAGCTCGAGTTGACTGAAGCTTTCTTT	CASSPELELTEAFF
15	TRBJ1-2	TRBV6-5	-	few	TGTGCCAGCAGTTACTTAGGAGGGGTAAACTATGGCTACACCTTC	CASSYLGGVNYGYTF
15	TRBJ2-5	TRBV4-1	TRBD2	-	TGCGCCAGCAGCCAGACCGGGACTAGCGAGGAGACCCAGTACTTC	CASSQTGTSEETQYF
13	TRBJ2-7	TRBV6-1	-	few	TGTGCCAGCGGGTTCGGGGTTCACTACGAGCAGTACTTC	CASGFGVHYEQYF
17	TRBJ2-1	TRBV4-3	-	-	TGCGCCAGCAGCCAAGAAATAGCCCTGGCCCCTTACAATGAGCAGTTCTTC	CASSQEIALAPYNEQFF
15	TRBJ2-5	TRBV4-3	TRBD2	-	TGCGCCAGCAGCCAAGAGCTAGCGGGGGAAGAGACCCAGTACTTC	CASSQELAGEETQYF
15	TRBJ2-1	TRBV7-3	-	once	TGTGCCAGCAGCTTGGGCCCTCCCGACTACAATGAGCAGTTCTTC	CASSLGPPDYNEQFF
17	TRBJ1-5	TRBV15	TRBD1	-	TGTGCCACCAGCAGAGAACTCCGGACAGGGGGAAGTCAGCCCCAGCATTTT	CATSRELRTGGSQPQHF
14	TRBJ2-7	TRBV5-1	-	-	TGCGCCAGCCATGAGGGACTGGATGGGATCGGGCAGTACTTC	CASHEGLDGIGQYF
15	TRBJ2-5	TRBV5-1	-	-	TGCGCCAGCAAGGATCCTCGGGGATCGGAAGAGACCCAGTACTTC	CASKDPRGSEETQYF
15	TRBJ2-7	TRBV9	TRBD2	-	TGTGCCAGCAGCGTAGGTGGTAGCGGGACCTACGAGCAGTACTTC	CASSVGGSGTYEQYF